The TCR beta chain under discussion was sequenced for a study of tumor and adjacent non-tumor tissue in lung cancer. Study details: Stage I to III disease affected 9 to 10 men and 5 women aged roughly 30 to 80.

Trimming shortened V by 5 bases and J by 0 bases, and 17 bases separated the two germline ends. Germline-derived CDR1 and CDR2 are DFQATT and SNEGSKA (reference sequence). The CDR3 is 16 residues long. This sample's RNA came from whole unsorted tissue. Distant lung tissue was collected more than 3 cm away from the tumor edge. A modified ARM-PCR protocol with three rounds of nested PCR amplified TCRbeta. TCRdb itself ran the multiplex PCR reads through MiXCR, one entry per CDR3 protein. This table holds about 43,000 distinct CDR3 sequences, 60% found once. The rearrangement links TRBV20-1 to TRBJ2-1; the D gene is possibly TRBD2 (6 bases). The sequence was obtained from a man aged 45-65 years with non-small cell lung cancer. The sequenced material came from distant non-tumor lung tissue. CDR3 bases: TGCAGTGCTCCCGGGGGTAGCATCAGCTCCTACAATGAGCAGTTCTTC. Its translation: CSAPGGSISSYNEQFF.